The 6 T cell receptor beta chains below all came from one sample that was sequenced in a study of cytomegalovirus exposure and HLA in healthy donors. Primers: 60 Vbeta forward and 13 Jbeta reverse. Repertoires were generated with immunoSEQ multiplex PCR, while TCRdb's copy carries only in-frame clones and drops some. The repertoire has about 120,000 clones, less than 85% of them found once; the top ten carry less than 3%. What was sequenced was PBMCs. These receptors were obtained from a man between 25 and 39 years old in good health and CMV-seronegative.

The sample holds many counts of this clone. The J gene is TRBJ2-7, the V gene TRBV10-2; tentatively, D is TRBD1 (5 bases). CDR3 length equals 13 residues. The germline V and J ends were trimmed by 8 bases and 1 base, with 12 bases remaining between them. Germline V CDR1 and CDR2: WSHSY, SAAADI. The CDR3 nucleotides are TGCGCCAGCCAGGGATTTGAATCCTACGAGCAGTACTTC. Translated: CASQGFESYEQYF.

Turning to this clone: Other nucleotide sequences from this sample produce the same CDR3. The CDR3 loop is CATNSLLSPDTQYF. CDR3 bases: TGTGCCACCAACTCCCTCCTGAGTCCGGATACGCAGTATTTT. V usage is TRBV6-5 and J usage is TRBJ2-3; D gene uncertain. Germline CDR1 is MNHEY and CDR2 is SVGAGI. The ends were cut back, 10 bases at V and 6 bases at J, with 20 bases in the middle. This CDR3 comprises 14 residues.

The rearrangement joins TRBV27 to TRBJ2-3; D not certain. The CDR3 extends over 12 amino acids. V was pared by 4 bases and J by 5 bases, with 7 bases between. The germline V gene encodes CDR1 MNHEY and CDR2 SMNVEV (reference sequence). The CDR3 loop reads CASSWAKDTQYF. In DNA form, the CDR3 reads TGTGCCAGCAGTTGGGCGAAAGATACGCAGTATTTT.

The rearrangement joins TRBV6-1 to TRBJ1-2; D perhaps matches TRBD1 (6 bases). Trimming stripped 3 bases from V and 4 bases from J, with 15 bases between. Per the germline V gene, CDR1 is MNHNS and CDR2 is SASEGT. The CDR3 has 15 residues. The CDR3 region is CASSEVGDIFYGYTF. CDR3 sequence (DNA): TGTGCCAGCAGTGAGGTTGGGGACATCTTCTATGGCTACACCTTC.

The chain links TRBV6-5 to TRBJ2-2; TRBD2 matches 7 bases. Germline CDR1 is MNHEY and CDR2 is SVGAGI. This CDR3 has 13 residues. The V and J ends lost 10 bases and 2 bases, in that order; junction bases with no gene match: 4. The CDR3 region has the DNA TGTGCCACTCGGGACTACAACACCGGGGAGCTGTTTTTT. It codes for CATRDYNTGELFF.

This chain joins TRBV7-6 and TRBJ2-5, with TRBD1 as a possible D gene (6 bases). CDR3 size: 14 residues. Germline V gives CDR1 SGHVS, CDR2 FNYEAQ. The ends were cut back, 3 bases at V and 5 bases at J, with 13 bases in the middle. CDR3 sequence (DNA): TGTGCCAGCAGCTTTCAGGGGATGAGGGAGACCCAGTACTTC. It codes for CASSFQGMRETQYF. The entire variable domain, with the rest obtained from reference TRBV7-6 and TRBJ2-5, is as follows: GAGVSQSPRYKVTKRGQDVALRCDPISGHVSLYWYRQALGQGPEFLTYFNYEAQQDKSGLPNDRFSAERPEGSISTLTIQRTEQRDSAMYRCASSFQGMRETQYFGPGTRLLVL.